This note documents a single T cell receptor (beta chain) sequence. Its antigen is as yet unknown. Germline V lookup: CDR1 MNHEY, CDR2 SVGAGI. The ends were cut back, 0 bases at V and 5 bases at J, with 12 bases in the middle. The CDR3 is 15 residues long. The sample belongs to a study of post-analysis software for immune sequencing data. General study findings and limits: Multiple sclerosis patients showed significantly lower normalized Chao1 diversity than controls did. The study found TRBV5-6, TRBV5-1 and TRBV20-1 among a few TRBV segments more frequent in patients than controls.

TCR beta cDNA libraries had unique molecular identifiers. The yield from roughly 1 to 10 million T cells was 500,000 or so cDNA molecules in total. TCRdb processed the PCR reads anew with MiXCR; each CDR3 protein has one entry. The sample has about 400,000 distinct CDR3 sequences; approximately 33% are singletons. Source material: blood. This clonotype was sampled from a girl aged 10 to 17 with multiple sclerosis. This chain links TRBV6-5 with TRBJ2-3, with a possible D match to TRBD1 (5 bases). The CDR3 region has the DNA TGTGCCAGCAGTTACTCGGGCCAGCAGGGAGATACGCAGTATTTT. It is translated as CASSYSGQQGDTQYF.